This T cell receptor beta chain was found in a study of neurological immune-mediated disorders. Time point here: longitudinal time-point 2. Unsorted libraries came from 2 million PBMCs stored at -80 °C. This clonotype was counted at least ten times. The cDNA came from 5'RACE, which used 10-nucleotide random UMIs. TCRdb analysed the 5' RACE reads with MiXCR anew, one entry per CDR3 protein. Of under 50,000 distinct CDR3 sequences listed, approximately 14% are singletons. The CDR3 consists of 14 residues. Trimming removed 2 bases from V and 6 bases from J, with 8 bases in between. Looked up from germline, CDR1 is MNHEY and CDR2 is SMNVEV (reference sequence).

The V gene is TRBV27, the J gene TRBJ1-6; D is unclear. This receptor was taken from a male donor with HTLV-1-associated myelopathy (HAM/TSP). The sequencing sample was made of PBMCs. The CDR3 region is CASSLVQVNSPLHF. CDR3 DNA: TGTGCCAGCAGTTTAGTACAAGTTAATTCACCCCTCCACTTT.